Listed below are T cell receptor beta chains from one sample, sequenced in a study of blood T cell repertoires in COVID-19. Assay used: immunoSEQ multiplex PCR; TCRdb lists only in-frame clones, some missing. The sample contains under 95,000 clones, about nine tenths of which appear only once. Sample: peripheral blood. The receptors derive from a woman of 80 years or more with acute or convalescent COVID-19. Each CDR3 is given with its conserved first and last residue. D genes are given only for firm matches. Expanded clones are given a class, and other clones once, few, many or no size at all.

d_gene,abundance,v_gene,j_gene,CDR3aa,CDR3nt
TRBD1,.,TRBV18,TRBJ2-5,CASSPGQVNWETQYF,TGTGCCAGCTCACCGGGACAGGTTAATTGGGAGACCCAGTACTTC
TRBD2,few,TRBV5-1,TRBJ2-5,CASSLGTAGGSSGETQYF,TGCGCCAGCAGCTTGGGTACAGCGGGAGGTTCATCGGGAGAGACCCAGTACTTC
.,.,TRBV5-1,TRBJ2-3,CASSYSRDMASNTQYF,TGCGCCAGCAGCTACTCGAGGGACATGGCGTCAAATACGCAGTATTTT
.,.,TRBV20-1,TRBJ2-3,CSARGSNTQYF,TGCAGTGCTAGAGGTAGCAATACGCAGTATTTT
TRBD2,once,TRBV4-1,TRBJ2-7,CASSPTTSGRPEQYF,TGCGCCAGCAGCCCGACCACTAGCGGGAGGCCCGAGCAGTACTTC
.,.,TRBV5-1,TRBJ1-6,CASSPKTGVGPLHF,TGCGCCAGCAGCCCTAAGACAGGCGTAGGACCCCTCCACTTT
.,.,TRBV30,TRBJ2-7,CAWSRPIGGAFSYEQYF,TGTGCCTGGAGTCGCCCGATTGGGGGGGCCTTCTCCTACGAGCAGTACTTC
TRBD2,.,TRBV29-1,TRBJ2-3,CSVGLAGVGDTQYF,TGCAGCGTGGGACTAGCGGGAGTAGGAGATACGCAGTATTTT
.,.,TRBV6-5,TRBJ2-1,CASSYSDSLSYNEQFF,TGTGCCAGCAGTTACTCGGACTCCCTTTCCTACAATGAGCAGTTCTTC
.,once,TRBV2,TRBJ1-1,CASTPQGRVGDTEAFF,TGTGCCAGCACCCCTCAGGGTAGGGTTGGGGACACTGAAGCTTTCTTT
TRBD1,.,TRBV7-9,TRBJ1-2,CASSFTTGGGGYTF,TGTGCCAGCAGCTTTACTACAGGGGGCGGTGGCTACACCTTC
.,.,TRBV6-5,TRBJ1-2,CASSPRTEVYTF,TGTGCCAGCAGTCCCCGGACAGAAGTCTACACCTTC
.,.,TRBV5-1,TRBJ2-7,CASGRDTSSYEQYF,TGCGCCAGCGGGAGGGACACGAGCTCCTACGAGCAGTACTTC
TRBD2,.,TRBV5-1,TRBJ2-1,CASSSRGSGRDNEQFF,TGCGCCAGCAGCTCCCGGGGTAGCGGGAGGGACAATGAGCAGTTCTTC
.,.,TRBV6-2/TRBV6-3,TRBJ1-4,CASSNRRDSTNEKLFF,TGTGCCAGCAGCAATCGGAGGGACTCAACTAATGAAAAACTGTTTTTT
.,.,TRBV5-5,TRBJ1-6,CASSFLRRASYNSPLHF,TGTGCCAGCAGCTTCCTACGGCGGGCCTCCTATAATTCACCCCTCCACTTT
TRBD1,.,TRBV6-5,TRBJ1-5,CASSPGQFNQPQHF,TGTGCCAGCAGCCCGGGACAGTTCAATCAGCCCCAGCATTTT
.,.,TRBV6-5,TRBJ1-2,CASTRTPESYGYTF,TGTGCCAGCACCCGAACCCCAGAATCCTATGGCTACACCTTC
.,.,TRBV9,TRBJ1-3,CASSSQGGPGNTIYF,TGTGCCAGCAGCTCACAGGGTGGTCCTGGAAACACCATATATTTT
.,.,TRBV12-3/TRBV12-4,TRBJ2-1,CASSPRNEQFF,TGTGCCAGCAGTCCCCGGAATGAGCAGTTCTTC
.,.,TRBV7-6,TRBJ1-5,CASSLGGIDQPQHF,TGTGCCAGCAGCTTAGGAGGGATAGACCAGCCCCAGCATTTT
.,once,TRBV11-1,TRBJ1-1,CASSSILEGLNTEAFF,TGTGCCAGCAGCTCGATATTGGAAGGACTCAACACTGAAGCTTTCTTT
.,.,TRBV25-1,TRBJ2-1,CASSEVGGNNEQFF,TGTGCCAGCAGTGAAGTCGGAGGGAACAATGAGCAGTTCTTC
TRBD2,.,TRBV7-3,TRBJ2-5,CASSPRGGWETQYF,TGTGCCAGCAGCCCACGCGGGGGATGGGAGACCCAGTACTTC
.,.,TRBV7-2,TRBJ2-5,CASSAGGKTQYF,TGTGCCAGCAGCGCCGGCGGGAAGACCCAGTACTTC
TRBD2,.,TRBV5-8,TRBJ2-7,CASSLVRGGRFYEQYF,TGTGCCAGCAGCTTGGTACGGGGAGGGAGATTTTACGAGCAGTACTTC
TRBD1,.,TRBV28,TRBJ1-5,CASSPTGMSNQPQHF,TGTGCCAGCAGTCCGACAGGGATGAGCAATCAGCCCCAGCATTTT
.,.,TRBV9,TRBJ1-1,CASSLEGPAEAFF,TGTGCCAGCAGCCTAGAGGGGCCCGCTGAAGCTTTCTTT
TRBD1,.,TRBV2,TRBJ2-7,CASSDQLVWDSLNYEQYF,TGTGCCAGCAGTGATCAACTAGTCTGGGACAGCCTAAACTACGAGCAGTACTTC
TRBD2,.,TRBV18,TRBJ2-3,CASSPPAGGPNTQYF,TGTGCCAGCTCACCACCGGCGGGGGGGCCAAATACGCAGTATTTT
TRBD1,.,TRBV18,TRBJ1-5,CASSPPSAGGYQPQHF,TGTGCCAGCTCACCACCCTCGGCAGGGGGGTATCAGCCCCAGCATTTT
.,few,TRBV15,TRBJ1-2,CATSRAELTGYTF,TGTGCCACCAGCAGAGCGGAGCTAACGGGCTACACCTTC
.,few,TRBV6-5,TRBJ2-7,CASSSSPYSSYEQYF,TGTGCCAGCAGTTCTTCCCCGTACAGCTCCTACGAGCAGTACTTC
.,.,TRBV5-1,TRBJ2-5,CASSGGGSSQETQYF,TGCGCCAGCAGCGGCGGCGGGTCCTCCCAAGAGACCCAGTACTTC
.,.,TRBV12-5,TRBJ2-7,CASGPIRGYEQYF,TGTGCTAGTGGCCCGATTAGGGGCTACGAGCAGTACTTC
.,.,TRBV4-1,TRBJ1-6,CASSRQSPGGSPLHF,TGCGCCAGCAGCCGGCAAAGTCCAGGTGGATCACCCCTCCACTTT
.,.,TRBV3-1/TRBV3-2,TRBJ1-2,CASSQDLGQNYGYTF,TGTGCCAGCAGCCAAGATCTAGGCCAGAACTATGGCTACACCTTC
.,.,TRBV6-5,TRBJ1-5,CATRSQGYQPQHF,TGTGCCACCCGCTCGCAGGGGTATCAGCCCCAGCATTTT
.,.,TRBV2,TRBJ1-1,CASRANTEAFF,TGTGCCAGTAGAGCGAACACTGAAGCTTTCTTT
.,.,TRBV19,TRBJ1-5,CASSIFGNSNQPQHF,TGTGCCAGTAGTATATTCGGTAACAGCAATCAGCCCCAGCATTTT
.,.,TRBV5-8,TRBJ2-3,CASSLAGARNTQYF,TGTGCCAGCAGCTTGGCAGGGGCGCGAAATACGCAGTATTTT
.,.,TRBV5-1,TRBJ2-7,CASSLDGRGADYEQYF,TGCGCCAGCAGCTTGGACGGTCGGGGAGCGGACTACGAGCAGTACTTC
.,.,TRBV9,TRBJ2-5,CASSVGLYQETQYF,TGTGCCAGCAGCGTAGGACTATATCAAGAGACCCAGTACTTC
TRBD1,.,TRBV7-2,TRBJ2-5,CASSHPGTGRTQYF,TGTGCCAGCAGCCACCCCGGGACAGGGAGGACCCAGTACTTC
TRBD2,few,TRBV5-4,TRBJ2-7,CASSAGRSGGSSYEQYF,TGTGCCAGCAGCGCCGGGAGGAGCGGGGGGAGCTCCTACGAGCAGTACTTC
.,.,TRBV29-1,TRBJ1-1,CSVVTRGNTEAFF,TGCAGCGTTGTCACTCGGGGGAACACTGAAGCTTTCTTT